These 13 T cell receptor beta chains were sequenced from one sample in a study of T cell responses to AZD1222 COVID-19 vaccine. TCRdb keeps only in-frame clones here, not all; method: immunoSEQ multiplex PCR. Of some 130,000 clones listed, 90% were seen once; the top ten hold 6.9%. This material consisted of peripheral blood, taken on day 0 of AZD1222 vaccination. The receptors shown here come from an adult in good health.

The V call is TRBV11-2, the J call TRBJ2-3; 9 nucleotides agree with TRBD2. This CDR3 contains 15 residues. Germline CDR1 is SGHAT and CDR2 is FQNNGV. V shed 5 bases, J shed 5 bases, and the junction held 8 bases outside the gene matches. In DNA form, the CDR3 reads TGTGCCAGCAGCACCTTAGCGGGGGCGGTAGATACGCAGTATTTT. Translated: CASSTLAGAVDTQYF.

The CDR3 nucleotides are TGTGCCTGGAGTGTAGGCGGGAGCTCCTACGAGCAGTACTTC. This gives the protein CAWSVGGSSYEQYF. The V call is TRBV30, the J call TRBJ2-7; 7 bases map to TRBD2. The CDR3 spans 14 residues. CDR1 is GTSNPN, CDR2 SVGIG, per germline (reference sequence). V lost 0 bases to trimming and J lost 0 bases; unmatched junction nucleotides: 2.

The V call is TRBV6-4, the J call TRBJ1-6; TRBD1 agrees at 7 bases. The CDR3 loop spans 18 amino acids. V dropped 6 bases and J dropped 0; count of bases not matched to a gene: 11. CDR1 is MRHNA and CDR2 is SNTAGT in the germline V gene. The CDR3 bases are TGTGCCAGCAGGGAGGGACAGTCCTATAGCTCCTATAATTCACCCCTCCACTTT. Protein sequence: CASREGQSYSSYNSPLHF.

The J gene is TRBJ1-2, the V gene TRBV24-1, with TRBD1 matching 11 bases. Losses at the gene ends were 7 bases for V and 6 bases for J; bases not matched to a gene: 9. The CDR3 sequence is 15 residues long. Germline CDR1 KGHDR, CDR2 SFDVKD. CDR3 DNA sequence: TGTGCCACCAGCCAGGGACAGGGGGGATGGGATGGCTACACCTTC. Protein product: CATSQGQGGWDGYTF.

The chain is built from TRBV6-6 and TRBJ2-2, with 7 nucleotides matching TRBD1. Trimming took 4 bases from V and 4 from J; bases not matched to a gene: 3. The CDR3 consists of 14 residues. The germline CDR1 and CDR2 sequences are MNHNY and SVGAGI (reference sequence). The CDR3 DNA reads TGTGCCAGCAGTTCGACAGGGATCACCGGGGAGCTGTTTTTT. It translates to CASSSTGITGELFF.

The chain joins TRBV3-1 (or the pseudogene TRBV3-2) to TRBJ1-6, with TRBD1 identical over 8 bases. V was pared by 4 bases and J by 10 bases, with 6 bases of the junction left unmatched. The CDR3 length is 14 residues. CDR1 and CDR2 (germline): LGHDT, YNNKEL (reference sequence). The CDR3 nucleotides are TGTGCCAGCAGCCCGTTGACAGGGGTCTCACCCCTCCACTTT. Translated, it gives CASSPLTGVSPLHF.

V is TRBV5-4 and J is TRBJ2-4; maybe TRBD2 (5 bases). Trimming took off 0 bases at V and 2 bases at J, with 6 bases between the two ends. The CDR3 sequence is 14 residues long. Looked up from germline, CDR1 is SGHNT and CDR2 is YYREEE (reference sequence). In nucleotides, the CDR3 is TGTGCCAGCAGCTTGGGGGAGTCCAAAAACATTCAGTACTTC. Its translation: CASSLGESKNIQYF.

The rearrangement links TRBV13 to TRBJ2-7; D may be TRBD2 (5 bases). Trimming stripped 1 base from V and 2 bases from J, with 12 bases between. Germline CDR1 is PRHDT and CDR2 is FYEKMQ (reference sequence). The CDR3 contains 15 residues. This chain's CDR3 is CASSLVVSDPYEQYF. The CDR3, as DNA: TGTGCCAGCAGCTTAGTAGTTAGCGACCCCTACGAGCAGTACTTC.

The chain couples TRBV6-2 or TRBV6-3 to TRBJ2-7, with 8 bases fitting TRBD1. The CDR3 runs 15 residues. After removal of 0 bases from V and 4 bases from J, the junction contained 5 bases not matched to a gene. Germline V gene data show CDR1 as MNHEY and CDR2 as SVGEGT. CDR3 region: CASSYSHQGAYEQYF. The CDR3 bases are TGTGCCAGCAGTTACTCCCATCAGGGGGCTTACGAGCAGTACTTC.

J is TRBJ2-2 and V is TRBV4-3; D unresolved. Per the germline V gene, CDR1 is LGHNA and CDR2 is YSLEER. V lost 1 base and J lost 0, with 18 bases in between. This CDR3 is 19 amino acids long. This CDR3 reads CASSQGSASPGPNTGELFF. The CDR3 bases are TGCGCCAGCAGCCAAGGGTCCGCCTCCCCAGGACCGAACACCGGGGAGCTGTTTTTT.

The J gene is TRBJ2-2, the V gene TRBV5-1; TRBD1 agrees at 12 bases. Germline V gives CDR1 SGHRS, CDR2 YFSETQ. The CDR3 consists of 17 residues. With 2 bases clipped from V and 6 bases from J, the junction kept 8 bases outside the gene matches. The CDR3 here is CASSFLTGQGASGELFF. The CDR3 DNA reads TGCGCCAGCAGCTTTCTAACGGGACAGGGGGCCTCCGGGGAGCTGTTTTTT. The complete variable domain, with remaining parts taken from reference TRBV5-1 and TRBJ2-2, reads KAGVTQTPRYLIKTRGQQVTLSCSPISGHRSVSWYQQTPGQGLQFLFEYFSETQRNKGNFPGRFSGRQFSNSRSEMNVSTLELGDSALYLCASSFLTGQGASGELFFGEGSRLTVL.

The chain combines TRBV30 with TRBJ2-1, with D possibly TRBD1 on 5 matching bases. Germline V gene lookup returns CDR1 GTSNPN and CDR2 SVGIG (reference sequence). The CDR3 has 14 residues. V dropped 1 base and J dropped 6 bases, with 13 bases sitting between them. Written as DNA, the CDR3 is TGTGCCTGGAGTGGGGGCAGCAGCGCCAATGAGCAGTTCTTC. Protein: CAWSGGSSANEQFF.

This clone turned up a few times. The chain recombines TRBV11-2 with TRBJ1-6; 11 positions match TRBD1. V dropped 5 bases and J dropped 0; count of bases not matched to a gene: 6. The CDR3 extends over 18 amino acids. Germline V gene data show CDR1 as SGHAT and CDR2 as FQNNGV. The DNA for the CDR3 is TGTGCCAGCAGCCGGACAGGGGGCTTTGGCTCCTATAATTCACCCCTCCACTTT. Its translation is CASSRTGGFGSYNSPLHF.